The 13 T cell receptor beta chains in this list originate from one sample, sequenced in a study of T-cell memory formation after mild COVID-19. MiXCR was run by TCRdb on the 5' RACE reads, yielding one entry per CDR3 protein. The table shows about 57,000 distinct CDR3 sequences, with 10% to 15% occurring only once. Sequencing was done on a sample of PBMCs or a T cell subset sorted from them (not recorded which). These TCRs come from a man aged 18 to 35 who had mild COVID-19 (a few samples of this study predate the infection). Cell type and time point are not known.

This clonotype was seen ten or more times. The V gene is TRBV10-2, the J gene TRBJ2-3, with 8 bases identical to TRBD1. The CDR3 consists of 14 residues. The germline V gene encodes CDR1 WSHSY and CDR2 SAAADI. V dropped 7 bases and J dropped 1; count of bases not matched to a gene: 4. CDR3 sequence reads: CASTATGGTDTQYF. CDR3 nucleotide sequence: TGCGCCAGCACGGCGACAGGGGGCACAGATACGCAGTATTTT.

The chain links TRBV18 to TRBJ1-1; D is unresolved. The CDR3 spans 12 residues. Germline values: CDR1 KGHSH, CDR2 LQKENI. Trimming left V 1 base short and J 6 bases short, with 6 bases between. In DNA, the CDR3 is TGTGCCAGCTCACCACGAGGGCCTGAAGCTTTCTTT. Translating gives CASSPRGPEAFF.

The CDR3 DNA sequence: TGCGCCAGCAGCCCCGGGACAGCCTATGGCTACACCTTC. Encoded protein: CASSPGTAYGYTF. This rearrangement joins TRBV4-3 to TRBJ1-2; TRBD1 agrees at 7 bases. The V gene end was trimmed by 4 bases and the J gene end by 4 bases; junction bases not matched to a gene: 3. The length of the CDR3 is 13 residues. Germline V gene sequence: CDR1 LGHNA, CDR2 YSLEER.

In its sample, this clonotype was seen many times. The CDR3 is CAISEWSDTQYF. CDR3 nucleotides: TGTGCCATCAGTGAGTGGTCAGATACGCAGTATTTT. J is TRBJ2-3 and V is TRBV10-3; no reliable D call. Germline lookup yields CDR1 ENHRY and CDR2 SYGVKD. V lost 1 base and J lost 4, with 3 bases in between. The CDR3 extends over 12 amino acids.

The chain couples TRBV24-1 to TRBJ2-1, with D perhaps matching TRBD2 (5 bases). Trimming removed 4 bases at V and 8 bases at J, with 14 bases between. The CDR3 has 14 residues. From germline, CDR1 is KGHDR and CDR2 SFDVKD. CDR3 sequence (DNA): TGTGCCACCAGTGACCCGACGGGAATGGATGAGCAGTTCTTC. It translates to CATSDPTGMDEQFF.

The chain joins TRBV11-3 to TRBJ1-3; 8 bases line up with TRBD1. Germline CDR1 SGHNT, CDR2 YENEEA. J gave up 4 bases and V 4 bases, and 9 bases lay outside the gene matches. This CDR3 has 16 residues. This chain's CDR3 is CASSSGQGRSGNTIYF. The DNA of the CDR3 is TGTGCCAGCAGCTCCGGACAGGGCAGATCCGGAAACACCATATATTTT.

This clonotype was seen many times. The J gene is TRBJ1-6, the V gene TRBV27; TRBD1 agrees at 7 bases. Unmatched junction bases numbered 10, after V lost 5 bases and J lost 6 bases. The CDR3 is made up of 16 amino acids. Per the germline V gene, CDR1 is MNHEY and CDR2 is SMNVEV (reference sequence). CDR3 sequence (DNA): TGTGCCAGCAGTCTGGGGAGGGACAGAAGTAATTCACCCCTCCACTTT. It is translated as CASSLGRDRSNSPLHF.

The sample holds one count of this clonotype. The chain is built from TRBV6-2 or TRBV6-3 and TRBJ2-5; D remains unclear. Per the germline V gene, CDR1 is MNHEY and CDR2 is SVGEGT. This CDR3 is built from 13 residues. V lost 1 base, J lost 4 bases, and 7 bases lay in between. The CDR3 DNA reads as TGTGCCAGCAGTTACTGGCAGTTAGAGACCCAGTACTTC. Its protein is CASSYWQLETQYF.

Ten or more counts support this clonotype. This sequence joins TRBV2 and TRBJ2-1; possibly TRBD1 for D (5 bases). With 2 bases removed from V and 5 bases from J, the gap between germline ends came to 13 bases. CDR1 SNHLY and CDR2 FYNNEI come from the germline V gene. The CDR3 covers 15 residues. The CDR3 sequence is CASSEYRQLNNEQFF. CDR3 in DNA: TGTGCCAGCAGTGAATACCGACAGTTAAACAATGAGCAGTTCTTC. Full variable domain (remainder filled in from reference TRBV2 and TRBJ2-1): EPEVTQTPSHQVTQMGQEVILRCVPISNHLYFYWYRQILGQKVEFLVSFYNNEISEKSEIFDDQFSVERPDGSNFTLKIRSTKLEDSAMYFCASSEYRQLNNEQFFGPGTRLTVL.

The sample holds many counts of this clonotype. The chain joins TRBV20-1 to TRBJ1-5; 8 bases align to TRBD1. The germline V gene encodes CDR1 DFQATT and CDR2 SNEGSKA (reference sequence). V lost 0 bases, J lost 4 bases, and 8 bases stayed unmatched. The CDR3 runs to 16 residues. The CDR3 loop reads CSARDLRQGTNQPQHF. The CDR3 coding sequence is TGCAGTGCTAGAGATCTCCGACAGGGGACGAATCAGCCCCAGCATTTT.

CDR3 residues: CASSVDAVNTEAFF. CDR3 coding DNA: TGCGCCAGCAGCGTGGACGCAGTTAACACTGAAGCTTTCTTT. This chain connects TRBV5-1 to TRBJ1-1; D is unresolved. Trimming removed 4 bases from V and 2 bases from J, with 12 bases in between. Germline CDR1 and CDR2: SGHRS and YFSETQ. This CDR3 comprises 14 residues. Full variable domain (rest looked up from reference TRBV5-1 and TRBJ1-1): KAGVTQTPRYLIKTRGQQVTLSCSPISGHRSVSWYQQTPGQGLQFLFEYFSETQRNKGNFPGRFSGRQFSNSRSEMNVSTLELGDSALYLCASSVDAVNTEAFFGQGTRLTVV.

This clonotype was seen just once. This chain uses TRBV6-2 or TRBV6-3 with TRBJ2-5; the match to TRBD2 covers 14 bases. This CDR3 region has 16 residues. After removal of 4 bases from V and 4 bases from J, the junction contained 5 bases not matched to a gene. Germline V CDR1 and CDR2: MNHEY, SVGEGT. CDR3 sequence reads: CASSSGLAGVGETQYF. CDR3 in DNA: TGTGCCAGCAGTTCGGGACTAGCGGGGGTCGGAGAGACCCAGTACTTC.

The chain combines TRBV24-1 with TRBJ2-3, with 8 bases fitting TRBD1. The CDR3 contains 13 residues. Looked up from germline, CDR1 is KGHDR and CDR2 is SFDVKD. With V trimmed by 9 bases and J by 2 bases, 3 bases remained unmatched. In nucleotides, the CDR3 is TGTGCCACCCGGGGACAGGTCACAGATACGCAGTATTTT. Translating gives CATRGQVTDTQYF.